Reported below is one TCR beta chain. The antigen it recognizes is unknown. No clone much larger than this one lies a single base away; base qualities are absent. The data were obtained in a study of immune cell composition in non-small cell lung cancer (TCRdb year 2017). Turning to the overall study: To assign histologic subtype, which was mostly lung adenocarcinoma or squamous cell carcinoma, H&E was combined with p63, CK5, Napsin A and TTF-1 immunohistochemistry. Adaptive Biotechnologies TCR-beta sequencing was carried out on about 31 paired NSCLC tumour and non-adjacent lung specimens, as well as on roughly 28 tumour-only specimens. For supplementary cohort #1, made up of roughly eleven lung adenocarcinoma cases, paired tumour/lung TCR-beta sequencing was done and TIL populations were generated so that tumour reactivity could be assessed. Several tumour specimens that had TCR-beta data belonged to rare histological subtypes and were left out of the subtype comparisons.

Normal lung samples came from the same patient and consisted of non-adjacent lung tissue collected as far from the tumour as possible, at a distance of at least 3 cm. Genomic DNA was isolated with the QIAamp DNA kit from frozen aliquots of single-cell suspensions that had not been sorted. Tissues arrived within 2 hours after resection and were immediately processed into single-cell suspensions. Tissue was mechanically dissociated and enzymatically digested with DNase I, collagenase I and hyaluronidase for approximately 31 minutes at 37 °C, then filtered and RBC-lysed. The CDR3 sequence holds 15 residues, the cysteine and phenylalanine included. Only the CDR3 region is kept as DNA, spanning 45 bases read in frame from base 1. According to the germline V gene, CDR1 reads SGHVS and CDR2 reads FQNEAQ. V trim: 1 base; J trim: 5 bases; unmatched bases: 5. A two-step multiplex PCR was used to amplify TCR-beta CDR3 regions from genomic DNA, and Illumina-compatible adaptors were added in the second step. TCR-beta immunosequencing was performed on an Illumina platform as a commercial immunoSEQ service. Processing in the source paper ran as follows. Repertoires were summarised as Top 10 Clones, the percentage of T-cell templates from the ten most frequent sequences, and productive clonality. Productive clonality had a range of 0 to 1, where 1 means a monoclonal population. Sequences comprising at least 0.1% of tumour T-cell templates but absent from matched non-adjacent lung were defined as tumour-associated clones and were identified via log10 scatter plots. Two-group comparisons used Student's t-tests, stages used ANOVA, and relationships used linear regression, analysed in GraphPad Prism7 and R. TCRdb carries this immuneACCESS record with in-frame sequences only. Its versions omit some clonotypes, under half of them owing to an unresolved V gene in the studies checked, with the rest unexplained. For V, J and clone size, that table is used; D and trimming come from the DNA. The sample table contains about 3,200 clones; only one count was recorded for 84% of them. Of the sample, 12% falls within the top ten clones.

Beyond this particular receptor, the publication reports: Tumour-associated clones >0.5% occurred in nearly half of NSCLC cases: 33% of adenocarcinomas versus 75% to 80% of squamous carcinomas. Smoking pack-years did not significantly correlate with tumour TCR-beta clonality. In 9 to 11 adenocarcinoma cases, maximal tumour-associated clone frequency correlated strongly with TIL tumour reactivity, whereas overall clonality did not. The reactivity cohort included only approximately 11 cases, and whether tumour-reactive clones share sequences with the dominant in vivo tumour-associated clones was not shown.

The chain is made from TRBV7-8 and TRBJ1-2; TRBD1 lines up with 9 middle nucleotides. The clonotype was recovered from a human donor with non-small cell lung cancer. Sequencing used non-adjacent lung tissue. The DNA sequence follows: TGTGCCAGCAGCTTAGGGGGACAGGGATCTTATGGCTACACCTTC. Its coded protein is CASSLGGQGSYGYTF. With the rest looked up from the reference TRBV7-8 and TRBJ1-2 genes rather than sequenced, the full variable domain is GAGVSQSPRYKVAKRGQDVALRCDPISGHVSLFWYQQALGQGPEFLTYFQNEAQLDKSGLPSDRFFAERPEGSVSTLKIQRTQQEDSAVYLCASSLGGQGSYGYTFGSGTRLTVV.